Each of the 27 T cell receptor beta chains below was sequenced from the same sample in a study of blood T cell repertoires in COVID-19. Assay: immunoSEQ multiplex PCR; the TCRdb copy retains only in-frame clones and omits some. Of about 300,000 clones in the sample, less than 85% were seen once. The source material was PBMCs or T cells enriched from blood (not recorded which). These TCRs come from a woman younger than 45 who had been exposed to COVID-19.

This rearrangement joins TRBV28 to TRBJ2-5; no clear D. This CDR3 region has 12 residues. V lost 4 bases, J lost 5 bases, and 8 bases lay in between. Germline V CDR1 and CDR2: MDHEN, SYDVKM. The CDR3 DNA is TGTGCCAGCAGTTCGGTCTGGGAGACCCAGTACTTC. Its protein is CASSSVWETQYF.

CDR3 coding DNA: TGCGCCAGCAGCCACTGGGGGGCTGGGGCCAACGTCCTGACTTTC. It yields the protein CASSHWGAGANVLTF. V and J are TRBV4-3 and TRBJ2-6, with D tentatively TRBD2 (6 bases). The CDR3 extends over 15 amino acids. With 3 bases removed from V and 2 bases from J, the gap between germline ends came to 8 bases. CDR1 is LGHNA, CDR2 YSLEER, per germline.

V gene TRBV7-3 combines with J gene TRBJ2-1; tentatively, D is TRBD2 (7 bases). Between the trimmed V and J ends, which lost 2 bases and 7 bases, there was a span of 12 bases. Germline-derived CDR1 and CDR2 are SGHTA and FQGTGA. The CDR3 contains 14 residues. The CDR3, as DNA: TGTGCCAGCAGCTTAGGGGGGGCTTCGAATGAGCAGTTCTTC. Protein: CASSLGGASNEQFF.

This clone appeared a few times. The rearrangement uses TRBV30 and TRBJ1-6, with unresolved D. The CDR3 extends over 11 amino acids. With 1 base removed from V and 8 bases from J, the gap between germline ends came to 3 bases. From germline, CDR1 is GTSNPN and CDR2 SVGIG (reference sequence). In nucleotides, the CDR3 is TGTGCCTGGAGTGACTATTCACCCCTCCACTTT. Translation: CAWSDYSPLHF. The variable domain in full, completed from reference TRBV30 and TRBJ1-6, reads SQTIHQWPATLVQPVGSPLSLECTVEGTSNPNLYWYRQAAGRGLQLLFYSVGIGQISSEVPQNLSASRPQDRQFILSSKKLLLSDSGFYLCAWSDYSPLHFGNGTRLTVT.

The CDR3: CASSLALAGGGTDTQYF. The CDR3 region has the DNA TGTGCCAGCAGCTTAGCTCTAGCGGGAGGGGGCACAGATACGCAGTATTTT. The J gene is TRBJ2-3, the V gene TRBV7-3; 12 positions match TRBD2. J gave up 1 base and V 2 bases, and 4 bases lay outside the gene matches. Germline V gene lookup returns CDR1 SGHTA and CDR2 FQGTGA. The CDR3 has 17 residues.

The rearrangement joins TRBV7-3 to TRBJ1-1; 8 bases align to TRBD1. This CDR3 is built from 13 residues. The germline gives CDR1 SGHTA, CDR2 FQGTGA. J gave up 4 bases and V 6 bases, and 4 bases lay outside the gene matches. In DNA, the CDR3 is TGTGCCAGCAGGCTACAGGGGGGCACTGAAGCTTTCTTT. Residues: CASRLQGGTEAFF.

V usage is TRBV6-5 and J usage is TRBJ1-4; D not resolved. Trimming took off 4 bases at V and 7 bases at J, with 13 bases between the two ends. From germline, CDR1 is MNHEY and CDR2 SVGAGI. The CDR3 totals 14 residues. The CDR3: CASSSVISGEKLFF. DNA for the CDR3: TGTGCCAGCAGTTCCGTCATATCGGGTGAAAAACTGTTTTTT.

This clone has more than one count but fewer than ten. V is TRBV15 and J is TRBJ1-6; the D gene is possibly TRBD1 (6 bases). CDR3 length: 13 amino acids. V was trimmed by 5 bases and J by 9 bases, leaving 11 bases between them. Germline CDR1 reads LNHNV; CDR2 reads YYDKDF (reference sequence). The CDR3 region has the DNA TGTGCCACCAGCGGGACAAGGAGTTCACCCCTCCACTTT. This sequence encodes CATSGTRSSPLHF.

The chain recombines TRBV4-1 with TRBJ1-6; 7 bases agree with TRBD1. Germline V gene data show CDR1 as MGHRA and CDR2 as YSYEKL. The trim removed 4 bases at V and 9 bases at J, leaving 9 bases unmatched. The CDR3 runs 15 residues. CDR3 coding DNA: TGCGCCAGCAGCCTCGAGGACAGGACCGGTTCACCCCTCCACTTT. Protein sequence: CASSLEDRTGSPLHF.

The CDR3: CASSSNPGFWVEKLFF. CDR3 sequence (DNA): TGTGCCAGCAGTTCAAACCCAGGGTTCTGGGTCGAAAAACTGTTTTTT. This rearrangement joins TRBV28 to TRBJ1-4; tentatively, D is TRBD1 (5 bases). CDR3 size: 16 residues. Germline V lookup: CDR1 MDHEN, CDR2 SYDVKM. Trimming cost V 4 bases and J 8 bases, with 20 bases left between them.

This chain connects TRBV5-5 to TRBJ2-3; 9 bases fit TRBD2. The V gene's germline CDR1 is SGHKS and CDR2 YYEKEE (reference sequence). CDR3 length: 18 residues. J gave up 4 bases and V 0 bases, and 12 bases lay outside the gene matches. The CDR3 is CASSLDLGRAGGSDTQYF. The CDR3 region has the DNA TGTGCCAGCAGCTTGGACCTAGGGAGAGCGGGGGGTTCAGATACGCAGTATTTT.

The chain is built from TRBV6-5 and TRBJ1-2, with TRBD1 matching 7 bases. Germline V gives CDR1 MNHEY, CDR2 SVGAGI. V shed 6 bases and J 6 bases; nucleotides not matched to a gene: 13. This CDR3 region has 15 residues. CDR3 sequence (DNA): TGTGCCAGCAGGCCGAGGAGGCAGGGGGTAGATGGCTACACCTTC. Protein product: CASRPRRQGVDGYTF.

Here the CDR3 reads CASSQDPLAGYTSYNEQFF. CDR3 nucleotide sequence: TGTGCCAGCAGCCAAGACCCTCTAGCGGGCTACACTTCCTACAATGAGCAGTTCTTC. The V and J genes are TRBV3-1 (or the pseudogene TRBV3-2) and TRBJ2-1; 8 bases are shared with TRBD2. The J segment lost 1 base and the V segment lost 0 bases, leaving 11 bases of the junction unmatched. The germline V gene encodes CDR1 LGHDT and CDR2 YNNKEL (reference sequence). The CDR3 has 19 amino acids.

This clone was recorded once. The rearrangement joins TRBV27 to TRBJ1-4, with D perhaps matching TRBD1 (6 bases). The V gene lost 8 bases and the J gene lost 3 bases, with 10 bases spanning the gap. This CDR3 contains 13 residues. CDR1 MNHEY and CDR2 SMNVEV come from the germline V gene (reference sequence). The CDR3 reads CASGGHSNEKLFF. CDR3 DNA: TGTGCCAGCGGGGGACACTCTAATGAAAAACTGTTTTTT.

CDR3 amino acids: CASSMTGGRETQYF. The CDR3 DNA is TGTGCCAGCAGTATGACAGGGGGCAGGGAGACCCAGTACTTC. J is TRBJ2-5 and V is TRBV6-5, with 10 bases identical to TRBD1. Germline trimming cut 5 bases from V and 5 bases from J; bases unmatched to any gene: 5. The CDR3 has 14 residues. In germline, CDR1 is MNHEY, CDR2 SVGAGI.

This rearrangement joins TRBV5-5 to TRBJ2-7, with D perhaps matching TRBD2 (6 bases). Trimming cost V 2 bases and J 6 bases, with 15 bases left between them. This CDR3 region has 14 residues. Germline lookup yields CDR1 SGHKS and CDR2 YYEKEE (reference sequence). The CDR3 coding sequence is TGTGCCAGCAGCTTCACCGGGACTCGGTTCGAGCAGTACTTC. This encodes CASSFTGTRFEQYF.

This clone showed up just once. The chain is built from TRBV5-1 and TRBJ2-6; a weak D match, TRBD2 (6 bases). The CDR3 is 17 amino acids. The V gene lost 2 bases and the J gene lost 1 base, with 13 bases spanning the gap. Germline V CDR1 and CDR2: SGHRS, YFSETQ. CDR3: CASSFSGLISGANVLTF. CDR3 nucleotide sequence: TGCGCCAGCAGCTTTTCGGGACTCATTTCTGGGGCCAACGTCCTGACTTTC.

This chain uses TRBV6-5 with TRBJ1-4, with D perhaps matching TRBD1 (6 bases). The germline V gene encodes CDR1 MNHEY and CDR2 SVGAGI. The CDR3 is 14 amino acids. The V end was cut by 4 bases, the J end by 5 bases, with 11 bases between. The DNA for the CDR3 is TGTGCCAGCAGTTTTAGGCAGGGGAATGAAAAACTGTTTTTT. It translates to CASSFRQGNEKLFF.

The rearrangement joins TRBV5-4 to TRBJ2-5, with TRBD1 identical over 7 bases. The CDR3 is made up of 15 amino acids. The ends lost 4 bases at V and 1 base at J; junction bases unmatched: 7. CDR1 is SGHNT and CDR2 is YYREEE in the germline V gene (reference sequence). The DNA of the CDR3 is TGTGCCAGCAGCCGAACAGGGGTGGGCCAAGAGACCCAGTACTTC. Translated, it gives CASSRTGVGQETQYF.

This rearrangement joins TRBV11-2 to TRBJ2-1; 8 nucleotides agree with TRBD2. CDR3 length: 19 amino acids. After removal of 0 bases from V and 2 bases from J, the junction contained 12 bases not matched to a gene. Germline V gene lookup returns CDR1 SGHAT and CDR2 FQNNGV. This CDR3 is CASSLDLAGGPTAYNEQFF. In DNA, the CDR3 is TGTGCCAGCAGCTTAGATCTTGCGGGGGGCCCCACCGCCTACAATGAGCAGTTCTTC. Full variable domain (missing parts from reference TRBV11-2 and TRBJ2-1): EAGVAQSPRYKIIEKRQSVAFWCNPISGHATLYWYQQILGQGPKLLIQFQNNGVVDDSQLPKDRFSAERLKGVDSTLKIQPAKLEDSAVYLCASSLDLAGGPTAYNEQFFGPGTRLTVL.

The chain uses TRBV29-1 and TRBJ1-2; D call uncertain. Germline V gene lookup returns CDR1 SQVTM and CDR2 ANQGSEA. The CDR3 is made up of 13 amino acids. Trimming pared 4 bases from V and 0 bases from J, leaving 9 bases between. CDR3 loop: CSVVQVSNYGYTF. CDR3 DNA sequence: TGCAGCGTTGTGCAGGTTTCTAACTATGGCTACACCTTC.

The genes are TRBV2 and TRBJ2-7; 11 nucleotides agree with TRBD1. This CDR3 has 13 amino acids. With 7 bases clipped from V and 6 bases from J, the junction kept 5 bases outside the gene matches. CDR1 and CDR2 from the germline V gene are SNHLY and FYNNEI. The CDR3 DNA sequence: TGTGCCAGCATGGGACAGGGGGTAGGCGAGCAGTACTTC. Its translation is CASMGQGVGEQYF.

The chain joins TRBV28 to TRBJ1-1; 8 bases fit TRBD1. The J segment lost 2 bases and the V segment lost 4 bases, leaving 9 bases of the junction unmatched. The CDR3 has 16 residues. Germline V gives CDR1 MDHEN, CDR2 SYDVKM. CDR3 coding DNA: TGTGCCAGCAGTTCCCCCGGGACAGGAATTAACACTGAAGCTTTCTTT. The encoded protein is CASSSPGTGINTEAFF.

The rearrangement uses TRBV7-9 and TRBJ2-2; the D gene is possibly TRBD2 (5 bases). The V gene lost 1 base and the J gene lost 6 bases, with 9 bases spanning the gap. Germline V gene lookup returns CDR1 SEHNR and CDR2 FQNEAQ (reference sequence). CDR3 length: 14 amino acids. The CDR3 is CASSLGGSAGELFF. CDR3 DNA: TGTGCCAGCAGCTTAGGAGGGAGTGCCGGGGAGCTGTTTTTT. Full variable domain (missing parts from reference TRBV7-9 and TRBJ2-2): DTGVSQNPRHKITKRGQNVTFRCDPISEHNRLYWYRQTLGQGPEFLTYFQNEAQLEKSRLLSDRFSAERPKGSFSTLEIQRTEQGDSAMYLCASSLGGSAGELFFGEGSRLTVL.

This chain connects TRBV28 to TRBJ2-2; D possibly corresponds to TRBD2 (5 bases). The CDR3 has 16 residues. V dropped 2 bases and J dropped 4 bases, with 14 bases sitting between them. The V gene's germline CDR1 is MDHEN and CDR2 SYDVKM. The CDR3 sequence: CASSLVSGILTGELFF. CDR3 bases: TGTGCCAGCAGTTTAGTGAGCGGTATACTCACCGGGGAGCTGTTTTTT.

The genes are TRBV7-9 and TRBJ1-6; 7 nucleotides align to TRBD1. Germline CDR1 is SEHNR and CDR2 is FQNEAQ (reference sequence). Trimming removed 5 bases from V and 9 bases from J; junction bases left unmatched: 10. The CDR3 is made up of 15 amino acids. CDR3 nucleotide sequence: TGTGCCAGCAGCCTCACAGGGGATTCGAGTTCACCCCTCCACTTT. Protein product: CASSLTGDSSSPLHF. Together with reference TRBV7-9 and TRBJ1-6, the CDR3 gives the full variable domain: DTGVSQNPRHKITKRGQNVTFRCDPISEHNRLYWYRQTLGQGPEFLTYFQNEAQLEKSRLLSDRFSAERPKGSFSTLEIQRTEQGDSAMYLCASSLTGDSSSPLHFGNGTRLTVT.

The chain combines TRBV27 with TRBJ2-6; 7 nucleotides align to TRBD2. Germline assignment: CDR1 MNHEY and CDR2 SMNVEV (reference sequence). Germline trimming cut 0 bases from V and 1 base from J; bases unmatched to any gene: 0. The length of the CDR3 is 16 residues. CDR3 in amino acids: CASSLSAGSGANVLTF. The DNA for the CDR3 is TGTGCCAGCAGTTTATCAGCGGGGTCTGGGGCCAACGTCCTGACTTTC.